The rows below give T cell receptor beta chains drawn from one sample of a study of identical twins. One entry per CDR3 protein results from TCRdb running MiXCR on the 5' RACE reads. The table lists about 480,000 distinct CDR3 sequences, more than 13% of them singletons. The same specimen was also included in a second study, on yellow fever vaccine responses in identical twins.

Sequencing was carried out using CD4+ T cells sorted from blood. These receptors all come from a woman under 30 in good health. Both conserved end residues are part of each CDR3. The D gene is left open where the match is weak. The size of a clone is reported for some rows only, either as once, few or many, or as a class for expanded clones.

J gene | D gene | V gene | CDR3 length | clone size | CDR3 protein | CDR3 DNA
TRBJ2-5 | NA | TRBV7-8 | 14 | NA | CASSLGLYEETQYF | TGTGCCAGCAGCTTAGGACTATATGAAGAGACCCAGTACTTC
TRBJ2-2 | NA | TRBV10-3 | 15 | few | CAISEQQENTGELFF | TGTGCCATCAGTGAACAACAGGAGAACACCGGGGAGCTGTTTTTT
TRBJ1-1 | NA | TRBV3-1 | 13 | NA | CASSQPRSAEAFF | TGTGCCAGCAGCCAACCTAGGTCGGCCGAAGCTTTCTTT
TRBJ1-1 | NA | TRBV5-1 | 15 | NA | CASIPPGILNTEAFF | TGCGCCAGCATCCCACCGGGTATTTTGAACACTGAAGCTTTCTTT
TRBJ2-3 | NA | TRBV20-1 | 13 | NA | CSASPLNTDTQYF | TGCAGTGCTAGCCCACTTAACACAGATACGCAGTATTTT
TRBJ2-1 | NA | TRBV28 | 15 | many | CASSSLAGLTNEQFF | TGTGCCAGCAGTTCTTTGGCGGGATTAACCAATGAGCAGTTCTTC
TRBJ2-3 | NA | TRBV28 | 15 | many | CASSLWAAGTDTQYF | TGTGCCAGCAGTTTATGGGCCGCGGGCACAGATACGCAGTATTTT
TRBJ2-7 | TRBD2 | TRBV4-2 | 16 | NA | CASSLNSGGPSYEQYF | TGTGCCAGCAGCCTGAATAGCGGGGGGCCCTCCTACGAGCAGTACTTC
TRBJ2-5 | NA | TRBV28 | 15 | NA | CASPPPGVLRETQYF | TGTGCCAGCCCACCCCCGGGGGTATTAAGGGAGACCCAGTACTTC
TRBJ1-5 | NA | TRBV30 | 14 | once | CAWSVDSPNQPQHF | TGTGCCTGGAGTGTGGACAGCCCAAATCAGCCCCAGCATTTT
TRBJ1-5 | NA | TRBV2 | 15 | few | CASSVSGRLNQPQHF | TGTGCCAGCAGCGTATCGGGACGCCTCAATCAGCCCCAGCATTTT
TRBJ2-7 | NA | TRBV10-3 | 13 | NA | CAIGELTSYEQYF | TGTGCCATCGGAGAGCTAACCTCCTACGAGCAGTACTTC
TRBJ2-1 | NA | TRBV10-3 | 12 | NA | CAISGENNEQFF | TGTGCCATCAGTGGAGAGAACAATGAGCAGTTCTTC
TRBJ2-2 | TRBD2 | TRBV6-1 | 15 | few | CASRERGTSAGELFF | TGTGCCAGCAGAGAAAGAGGGACTAGCGCCGGGGAGCTGTTTTTT
TRBJ1-1 | NA | TRBV6-6 | 13 | NA | CASSYLEVTEAFF | TGTGCCAGCAGTTACCTGGAAGTCACTGAAGCTTTCTTT
TRBJ2-7 | NA | TRBV20-1 | 14 | NA | CSATMSYRSYEQYF | TGCAGTGCCACGATGTCGTACAGATCCTACGAGCAGTACTTC
TRBJ2-2 | NA | TRBV7-9 | 13 | many | CASSPGEAGELFF | TGTGCCAGCAGCCCAGGAGAGGCCGGGGAGCTGTTTTTT
TRBJ1-1 | NA | TRBV3-1 | 14 | few | CASSQNGRNTEAFF | TGTGCCAGCAGCCAAAATGGCAGGAACACTGAAGCTTTCTTT
TRBJ2-5 | NA | TRBV30 | 12 | NA | CAWNRRRETQYF | TGTGCCTGGAACCGGAGACGAGAGACCCAGTACTTC
TRBJ2-1 | NA | TRBV7-9 | 15 | NA | CASSLNTGGPYEQFF | TGTGCCAGCAGCTTAAACACCGGGGGGCCGTATGAGCAGTTCTTC
TRBJ2-2 | TRBD1 | TRBV7-8 | 18 | few | CASSSSLGTGGYTGELFF | TGTGCCAGCTCGTCGTCGTTGGGGACAGGGGGATACACCGGGGAGCTGTTTTTT
TRBJ2-6 | NA | TRBV5-1 | 15 | many | CASSYVLSGANVLTF | TGCGCCAGCAGCTACGTACTTTCTGGGGCCAACGTCCTGACTTTC
TRBJ2-7 | TRBD1 | TRBV6-5 | 14 | NA | CASRLPGTAYEQYF | TGTGCCAGCAGATTACCCGGGACAGCCTACGAGCAGTACTTC